This T cell receptor (beta chain) originates from a study of blood T cells in healthy people across ages. Study details: Roughly one uniquely barcoded beta molecule per two T cells was captured. Study findings and constraints: Relative to aged donors, long-lived donors carried more naive CD4+ cells and displayed higher diversity.

Alongside a J-beta primer mix, a sample-barcoded 5' primer served in a second PCR lasting roughly 6 to 12 cycles. Samples each returned at least 3 million CDR3-containing paired-end reads. From the 5' RACE reads, TCRdb called clonotypes with MiXCR, one entry per CDR3 protein. Of 700,000 or so distinct CDR3 sequences in the sample, over 40% were seen once. Of note for this clonotype: The antigen remains undetermined.

The receptor's source is an elderly man in good health. Sequenced material: blood.

CDR3 sequence reads: CASSFRDMGGLAKNIQYF. CDR3 DNA: TGCGCCAGCAGCTTTAGGGATATGGGGGGCCTAGCCAAAAACATTCAGTACTTC. This chain uses TRBV5-1 with TRBJ2-4; the D gene could be TRBD1 or TRBD2 (6 bases each). CDR1 and CDR2 (germline): SGHRS, YFSETQ. The CDR3 has 18 residues. Deletions cut 2 bases from V and 0 bases from J, with 18 bases between.